A single sample is the source of the 13 T cell receptor beta chains below, sequenced in a study of shared clonotypes between healthy human individuals. The protocol was immunoSEQ multiplex PCR, while the TCRdb copy is restricted to in-frame clones and leaves out a portion. The sample yields around 1 million clones, around three quarters seen once. The sample was memory CD4+ T cells sorted from blood. This sample's subset: CD45RA-negative fraction. Receptor source: a man between 18 and 35 years old in good health.

This clone appeared a few times. The rearrangement links TRBV27 to TRBJ1-2, with D possibly TRBD1 on 5 matching bases. V was cut by 10 bases and J by 4 bases, with 22 bases left in between. Germline CDR1 MNHEY, CDR2 SMNVEV (reference sequence). The CDR3 contains 15 residues. CDR3 sequence: CAKPETLPGPYGYTF. CDR3 coding DNA: TGTGCCAAACCGGAGACACTCCCGGGACCCTATGGCTACACCTTC.

This chain connects TRBV19 to TRBJ2-2, with no clear D. Germline V gene lookup returns CDR1 LNHDA and CDR2 SQIVND (reference sequence). The CDR3 covers 14 residues. The V end lost 6 bases, the J end lost 3 bases, and 11 bases lay between the germline ends. DNA for the CDR3: TGTGCCAGTAGGCCTTGGGGTTACACCGGGGAGCTGTTTTTT. Translation gives CASRPWGYTGELFF.

The CDR3 DNA follows: TGCGCCAGTAATTTCGGGACGGCAAATTCACCCCTCCACTTT. Amino acids: CASNFGTANSPLHF. The chain carries TRBV5-1 and TRBJ1-6, with D possibly being TRBD1 (5 bases). Germline V gives CDR1 SGHRS, CDR2 YFSETQ. The CDR3 has 14 amino acids. The germline V and J ends were trimmed by 8 bases and 7 bases, with 16 bases remaining between them.

The chain has TRBV15 and TRBJ2-1; tentatively, D is TRBD1 (6 bases). V gave up 1 base and J gave up 5 bases, with 15 bases separating them. Germline loops: CDR1 LNHNV, CDR2 YYDKDF (reference sequence). The CDR3 has 16 amino acids. DNA for the CDR3: TGTGCCACCAGCAGAGTGGGGGCCTTCGTAAACAATGAGCAGTTCTTC. Translated, it gives CATSRVGAFVNNEQFF.

The chain has TRBV12-5 and TRBJ1-1, with 9 bases fitting TRBD1. The CDR3 length is 14 residues. J lost 4 bases, V lost 1 base, and 1 base had no gene match. Looked up from germline, CDR1 is LGHNT and CDR2 is FRNRAP. CDR3 coding DNA: TGTGCTAGTGGTTTGGGGACAGGGGTCACTGAAGCTTTCTTT. This encodes CASGLGTGVTEAFF.

The rearrangement joins TRBV2 to TRBJ1-3; D perhaps matches TRBD1 (5 bases). Trimming removed 6 bases from V and 6 bases from J, with 24 bases in between. CDR3 size: 17 residues. Germline V lookup: CDR1 SNHLY, CDR2 FYNNEI. CDR3 coding DNA: TGTGCCAGCAGCTCATTCCCTAGAAACGGGGCTGAAAACACCATATATTTT. Encoded protein: CASSSFPRNGAENTIYF.

This clone was seen only a few times. The chain is built from TRBV9 and TRBJ1-2; D call uncertain. CDR1 is SGDLS, CDR2 YYNGEE, per germline. The CDR3 spans 12 residues. The V end lost 3 bases, the J end lost 4 bases, and 7 bases lay between the germline ends. This CDR3 is CASSGSFYGYTF. Here the CDR3 DNA reads TGTGCCAGCAGCGGGTCCTTCTATGGCTACACCTTC. Drawing the rest from reference TRBV9 and TRBJ1-2, the complete variable domain is DSGVTQTPKHLITATGQRVTLRCSPRSGDLSVYWYQQSLDQGLQFLIQYYNGEERAKGNILERFSAQQFPDLHSELNLSSLELGDSALYFCASSGSFYGYTFGSGTRLTVV.

The rearrangement joins TRBV28 to TRBJ2-1; 12 bases are shared with TRBD2. Germline trimming cut 8 bases from V and 2 bases from J; bases unmatched to any gene: 7. This CDR3 is built from 16 residues. The V gene's germline CDR1 is MDHEN and CDR2 SYDVKM. CDR3 sequence: CASWTSGIIAYNEQFF. The CDR3, as DNA: TGTGCCAGCTGGACTAGCGGGATAATTGCCTACAATGAGCAGTTCTTC.

The chain couples TRBV5-1 to TRBJ1-4, with D tentatively TRBD1 (5 bases). The V and J ends lost 3 bases and 0 bases respectively, with 12 bases between them. CDR1 is SGHRS and CDR2 is YFSETQ in the germline V gene. This CDR3 spans 16 amino acids. CDR3 sequence reads: CASSSSGKSTNEKLFF. As DNA, the CDR3 is TGCGCCAGCAGCTCTTCAGGGAAGTCAACTAATGAAAAACTGTTTTTT.

The chain recombines TRBV18 with TRBJ1-2, with 7 nucleotides matching TRBD1. Losses at the gene ends were 5 bases for V and 0 bases for J; bases not matched to a gene: 6. CDR3 length equals 15 residues. Germline V lookup: CDR1 KGHSH, CDR2 LQKENI. The CDR3 DNA reads TGTGCCAGCTCAGCCGACAGGGTATCTAACTATGGCTACACCTTC. Translated, it gives CASSADRVSNYGYTF.

The chain carries TRBV30 and TRBJ1-2, with 7 bases lining up with TRBD1. The germline CDR1 and CDR2 sequences are GTSNPN and SVGIG (reference sequence). CDR3 length: 11 amino acids. The CDR3 DNA follows: TGTGCGTATAACAGGGGCTATGGCTACACCTTC. It specifies CAYNRGYGYTF.

This sequence joins TRBV30 and TRBJ1-6; perhaps TRBD1 as D (6 bases). Trimming cost V 3 bases and J 3 bases, with 9 bases left between them. Germline CDR1 reads GTSNPN; CDR2 reads SVGIG (reference sequence). The CDR3 extends over 14 amino acids. The CDR3 sequence: CAWRTQGYNSPLHF. The CDR3 bases are TGTGCCTGGAGGACACAGGGCTATAATTCACCCCTCCACTTT.

This clone is a singleton in its sample. The chain is built from TRBV19 and TRBJ1-1; 7 bases fit TRBD1. Germline trimming cut 4 bases from V and 4 bases from J; bases unmatched to any gene: 15. The CDR3 contains 17 residues. Germline V gene lookup returns CDR1 LNHDA and CDR2 SQIVND (reference sequence). CDR3 in DNA: TGTGCCAGTAGTACAACAGGGGCGAGGGGGTTGAGCACTGAAGCTTTCTTT. Protein product: CASSTTGARGLSTEAFF.